The 10 T cell receptor beta chains listed next were all sequenced from one sample in a study of Ad26.COV2.S vaccination and SARS-CoV-2 variants. TCRdb's table, derived via immunoSEQ multiplex PCR, lists solely in-frame clones and lacks some. Of hundreds of thousands of clones detected, 70% to 90% appear once; the ten largest clones hold nearly 1.5%. Specified treatment: some 20 received Ad26.COV2.S at low or high dose, single or two shots; 5 received placebo; per-sample allocation not given. Day 63 after the first vaccine or placebo injection was the time point for sampling. The sample in question was peripheral blood, obtained in a trial of Ad26.COV2.S vaccine versus placebo. The receptors originated from a person aged 18-65 years who received the Ad26.COV2.S COVID-19 vaccine or a placebo.

The chain couples TRBV2 to TRBJ1-6; D may be TRBD1 (5 bases). CDR1 and CDR2 (germline): SNHLY, FYNNEI. V lost 2 bases to trimming and J lost 10 bases, with 15 bases between them. The CDR3 has 15 amino acids. The CDR3: CASSELGGMNSPLHF. For the CDR3, the DNA is TGTGCCAGCAGTGAACTCGGGGGAATGAACTCACCCCTCCACTTT. Looking up the rest from reference TRBV2 and TRBJ1-6 gives the full variable domain: EPEVTQTPSHQVTQMGQEVILRCVPISNHLYFYWYRQILGQKVEFLVSFYNNEISEKSEIFDDQFSVERPDGSNFTLKIRSTKLEDSAMYFCASSELGGMNSPLHFGNGTRLTVT.

The CDR3 loop reads CASSSRPARDSPLHF. The CDR3, as DNA: TGTGCCAGCAGCTCCCGCCCGGCGAGAGATTCACCCCTCCACTTT. This chain links TRBV7-2 with TRBJ1-6; D gene unclear. Germline V CDR1 and CDR2: SGHTA, FQGNSA. The germline V and J ends were trimmed by 4 bases and 8 bases, with 15 bases remaining between them. The CDR3 has 15 residues.

The CDR3: CASTSRARGDTIYF. In DNA form, the CDR3 reads TGTGCCAGCACCTCCCGGGCGCGGGGTGACACCATATATTTT. The gene calls are TRBV3-1 (or the pseudogene TRBV3-2) and TRBJ1-3; D not resolved. In germline, CDR1 is LGHDT, CDR2 YNNKEL (reference sequence). V lost 7 bases, J lost 8 bases, and 18 bases lay in between. CDR3 length equals 14 residues.

The rearrangement joins TRBV3-1 (or the pseudogene TRBV3-2) to TRBJ2-6; D possibly matches TRBD1 or TRBD2 (6 bases each). V lost 1 base and J lost 3, with 16 bases in between. This CDR3 contains 18 residues. CDR1 is LGHDT and CDR2 is YNNKEL in the germline V gene (reference sequence). The CDR3 sequence: CASSQVWRGAFGANVLTF. CDR3 nucleotide sequence: TGTGCCAGCAGCCAAGTTTGGAGGGGGGCTTTTGGGGCCAACGTCCTGACTTTC.

This sequence joins TRBV10-3 and TRBJ1-2; no clear D. V lost 7 bases and J lost 7, with 16 bases in between. This CDR3 is built from 13 residues. CDR1 is ENHRY and CDR2 is SYGVKD in the germline V gene. The CDR3 protein is CAITSYGPFGYTF. As DNA, the CDR3 is TGTGCCATCACCTCATACGGCCCCTTTGGCTACACCTTC.

The CDR3 loop is CASSFQGYEQFF. CDR3 in DNA: TGTGCCAGCAGTTTCCAGGGGTATGAGCAGTTCTTC. The genes are TRBV6-5 and TRBJ2-1, with D perhaps matching TRBD1 (6 bases). CDR1 and CDR2 (germline): MNHEY, SVGAGI. V lost 4 bases to trimming and J lost 8 bases, with 9 bases between them. This CDR3 region has 12 residues.

This clone was observed once. The chain employs TRBV30 and TRBJ1-2; D not certain. Germline CDR1 GTSNPN, CDR2 SVGIG (reference sequence). The CDR3 sequence is 13 residues long. The V end lost 2 bases, the J end lost 2 bases, and 9 bases lay between the germline ends. The CDR3 loop is CAWSPSANYGYTF. The CDR3 coding sequence is TGTGCCTGGAGTCCCTCAGCCAACTATGGCTACACCTTC.

V and J are TRBV27 and TRBJ2-7; D perhaps matches TRBD1 (7 bases). The CDR3 runs to 15 residues. Trimming took 2 bases from V and 1 from J, leaving 12 bases between them. From germline, CDR1 is MNHEY and CDR2 SMNVEV (reference sequence). This chain's CDR3 is CASSLRAGGSYEQYF. CDR3 nucleotides: TGTGCCAGCAGTTTAAGGGCAGGGGGGTCCTACGAGCAGTACTTC.

The rearrangement links TRBV12-3 or TRBV12-4 to TRBJ2-1, with D possibly matching TRBD1 (8 bases). This CDR3 contains 12 residues. Trimming removed 4 bases from V and 14 bases from J, with 15 bases in between. CDR3 DNA: TGTGCCAGCAGTTACGACAGGGGAGGGAAGTTCTTC. Translated: CASSYDRGGKFF.

The CDR3 bases are TGTGCCACCAGTGACCGACTAGCGGGAGCGATCACCGGGGAGCTGTTTTTT. Its protein product is CATSDRLAGAITGELFF. V is TRBV24-1 and J is TRBJ2-2; TRBD2 agrees at 12 bases. J gave up 4 bases and V 4 bases, and 6 bases lay outside the gene matches. Germline V gene lookup returns CDR1 KGHDR and CDR2 SFDVKD. The CDR3 covers 17 residues.